The entry below describes one T cell receptor (beta chain). Its antigen is currently unknown. This specimen comes from a study of CD8 T cells in ankylosing spondylitis. V shed 5 bases and J shed 2 bases, with 10 bases lying between them. The CDR3 is made up of 14 amino acids. Germline V gives CDR1 SNHLY, CDR2 FYNNEI. Study-wide results and caveats: A TCR beta motif made of roughly eight highly homologous variants seemed typical of ankylosing spondylitis blood.

TCRdb called the 5' RACE reads again in MiXCR, with one record for every CDR3 protein. The sample has roughly 90,000 distinct CDR3 sequences, around 8.3% seen once. V and J are TRBV2 and TRBJ1-5; D is perhaps TRBD1 (6 bases). The TCR originated in a male donor with ankylosing spondylitis. The sample was blood, either unsorted or a sorted T cell fraction (not recorded which). The CDR3 sequence is CASSPRGRNQPQHF. In nucleotides, the CDR3 is TGTGCCAGCAGTCCCCGGGGGCGCAATCAGCCCCAGCATTTT.